One and the same sample provided the 22 T cell receptor beta chains below, sequenced in a study of blood T cells in healthy people across ages. The use of a sample-barcoded 5' primer and a J-beta primer mix characterized a second PCR of roughly 7 to 12 cycles. Each CDR3 protein gets one entry after TCRdb re-called the 5' RACE reads with MiXCR. The sample lists about 800,000 distinct CDR3 sequences; roughly 60% were seen once. Material for sequencing was blood. Receptors were obtained from a man aged 30 to 45 in good health.

In this sample, this clonotype turned up a few times. The chain joins TRBV15 to TRBJ2-1; a possible D gene is TRBD2 (5 bases). Germline values: CDR1 LNHNV, CDR2 YYDKDF (reference sequence). The length of the CDR3 is 13 residues. The V end lost 1 base, the J end lost 8 bases, and 9 bases lay between the germline ends. Here the CDR3 reads CATSRAGWDEQFF. The DNA for the CDR3 is TGTGCCACCAGCAGAGCGGGGTGGGATGAGCAGTTCTTC.

The chain couples TRBV5-6 to TRBJ2-1, with 12 bases fitting TRBD2. Germline lookup yields CDR1 SGHDT and CDR2 YYEEEE. V lost 1 base and J lost 14; bases outside the gene matches: 10. The CDR3 loop spans 15 amino acids. The DNA for the CDR3 is TGTGCCAGCAGCTTGAGGGCTAGCGGGAGGGCCCGCGAGTTCTTC. It encodes CASSLRASGRAREFF.

This sequence joins TRBV30 and TRBJ2-1, with TRBD1 identical over 7 bases. The CDR3 covers 13 residues. After removal of 7 bases from V and 6 bases from J, the junction contained 9 bases not matched to a gene. Germline V CDR1 and CDR2: GTSNPN, SVGIG (reference sequence). This chain's CDR3 is CAYRGQTFNEQFF. In DNA form, the CDR3 reads TGTGCCTACCGGGGACAGACCTTCAATGAGCAGTTCTTC.

The chain is built from TRBV10-3 and TRBJ2-1, with D unclear. Germline loops: CDR1 ENHRY, CDR2 SYGVKD. CDR3 size: 14 residues. Trimming removed 10 bases at V and 0 bases at J, with 13 bases between. This CDR3 is CATSTGYSYNEQFF. CDR3 nucleotide sequence: TGTGCCACATCAACCGGGTACTCCTACAATGAGCAGTTCTTC.

The chain is built from TRBV7-6 and TRBJ2-1; a weak D match, TRBD2 (6 bases). CDR3 length: 18 amino acids. CDR1 and CDR2 from the germline V gene are SGHVS and FNYEAQ. The V and J ends lost 1 base and 4 bases respectively, with 20 bases between them. The CDR3 spells CASSLGPWRGSLYNEQFF. The CDR3 region has the DNA TGTGCCAGCAGCTTAGGACCGTGGAGGGGCTCACTATACAATGAGCAGTTCTTC.

V is TRBV7-9 and J is TRBJ2-1, with 14 bases fitting TRBD2. There are 17 residues in the CDR3. The junction had 4 bases not matched to a gene; V was cut back by 5 bases and J by 1 base. The V gene's germline CDR1 is SEHNR and CDR2 FQNEAQ (reference sequence). This CDR3 reads CASSPGTSGRSYNEQFF. The CDR3 DNA sequence: TGTGCCAGCAGCCCCGGGACTAGCGGGAGATCCTACAATGAGCAGTTCTTC.

This clonotype was observed a few times. This CDR3 is CSVGGGVQETQYF. The CDR3 DNA follows: TGCAGCGTTGGCGGGGGGGTACAAGAGACCCAGTACTTC. The chain has TRBV29-1 and TRBJ2-5; TRBD2 agrees at 9 bases. The CDR3 has 13 amino acids. The trim removed 4 bases at V and 2 bases at J, leaving 2 bases unmatched. The germline V gene encodes CDR1 SQVTM and CDR2 ANQGSEA. The full variable domain, its missing parts supplied by reference TRBV29-1 and TRBJ2-5, is SAVISQKPSRDICQRGTSLTIQCQVDSQVTMMFWYRQQPGQSLTLIATANQGSEATYESGFVIDKFPISRPNLTFSTLTVSNMSPEDSSIYLCSVGGGVQETQYFGPGTRLLVL.

The chain has TRBV20-1 and TRBJ2-4, with 8 bases that match TRBD1. The J call may be in error: the DNA end matches TRBJ2-7 better. Germline V lookup: CDR1 DFQATT, CDR2 SNEGSKA (reference sequence). The CDR3 covers 16 residues. The CDR3 region has the DNA TGCAGTGCTCCTGGGACAGGAACCCGGGGTAACTACGAGCAGTACTTC. As protein: CSAPGTGTRGNYEQYF.

The CDR3 reads CASSSRLAGAVDEQFF. CDR3 sequence (DNA): TGTGCCAGCAGCTCCAGACTAGCGGGGGCCGTGGATGAGCAGTTCTTC. The chain couples TRBV4-2 to TRBJ2-1, with 12 bases that match TRBD2. The CDR3 spans 16 residues. V was clipped by 5 bases and J by 8 bases; unmatched bases: 10. Germline V gene lookup returns CDR1 LGHNA and CDR2 YNFKEQ.

At least ten counts were recorded for this clonotype. The CDR3 DNA reads TGTGCCAGCAGCAACCTGGGAGTTGGCTACACCTTC. As protein: CASSNLGVGYTF. The chain uses TRBV27 and TRBJ1-2; no reliable D call. Germline V gene sequence: CDR1 MNHEY, CDR2 SMNVEV (reference sequence). Trimming took off 6 bases at V and 7 bases at J, with 12 bases between the two ends. The CDR3 consists of 12 residues.

The rearrangement joins TRBV27 to TRBJ2-1; weak D call: TRBD1 (7 bases). Between the trimmed V and J ends, which lost 6 bases and 6 bases, there was a span of 9 bases. This CDR3 is built from 12 residues. Germline V gene data show CDR1 as MNHEY and CDR2 as SMNVEV (reference sequence). The CDR3 loop reads CASRQGGNEQFF. CDR3 DNA sequence: TGTGCCAGCAGGCAGGGGGGCAATGAGCAGTTCTTC.

This clonotype was seen at least ten times. The rearrangement uses TRBV7-2 and TRBJ2-5, with 7 nucleotides matching TRBD2. This CDR3 comprises 13 residues. V shed 6 bases and J 5 bases; nucleotides not matched to a gene: 6. The germline gives CDR1 SGHTA, CDR2 FQGNSA. In DNA form, the CDR3 reads TGTGCCAGCAGGGCGGGGGTCGAGGAGACCCAGTACTTC. Its translation: CASRAGVEETQYF.

This chain links TRBV19 with TRBJ2-7; D is ambiguous. V lost 8 bases and J lost 0, with 20 bases in between. The germline gives CDR1 LNHDA, CDR2 SQIVND (reference sequence). The CDR3 has 16 residues. The CDR3 sequence is CASRPRAGANSYEQYF. In DNA, the CDR3 is TGTGCCAGTCGCCCAAGGGCAGGTGCGAACTCCTACGAGCAGTACTTC.

This clonotype was counted only a few times. J is TRBJ2-2 and V is TRBV4-2; D ambiguous. The CDR3 spans 15 residues. The germline V and J ends were trimmed by 1 base and 3 bases, with 9 bases remaining between them. The germline CDR1 and CDR2 sequences are LGHNA and YNFKEQ. In nucleotides, the CDR3 is TGTGCCAGCAGCCAAGCGGGCGCTGACACCGGGGAGCTGTTTTTT. This sequence encodes CASSQAGADTGELFF.

The V and J genes are TRBV20-1 and TRBJ2-7; TRBD1 is a possible D gene (6 bases). Trimming left V 5 bases short and J 10 bases short, with 24 bases between. This CDR3 is 14 amino acids long. Germline V gene lookup returns CDR1 DFQATT and CDR2 SNEGSKA (reference sequence). For the CDR3, the DNA is TGCAGTGCTTCCCGACAGGAGGTGGGAAAGGCCCAGTACTTC. The encoded protein is CSASRQEVGKAQYF.

The chain carries TRBV7-2 and TRBJ2-5; D is perhaps TRBD2 (6 bases). CDR3 length: 11 residues. Trimming stripped 5 bases from V and 11 bases from J, with 12 bases between. Germline assignment: CDR1 SGHTA and CDR2 FQGNSA. CDR3 DNA: TGTGCCAGCAGCCAAAATCGGGGGCAGTACTTC. This encodes CASSQNRGQYF.

The chain links TRBV4-3 to TRBJ2-1; D gene unclear. From germline, CDR1 is LGHNA and CDR2 YSLEER. CDR3 length: 14 residues. The ends were cut back, 0 bases at V and 6 bases at J, with 9 bases in the middle. This CDR3 reads CASSQDPSCNEQFF. In DNA form, the CDR3 reads TGCGCCAGCAGCCAAGATCCTAGTTGCAATGAGCAGTTCTTC.

This chain links TRBV20-1 with TRBJ2-2, with 7 bases aligning to TRBD2. With V trimmed by 7 bases and J by 5 bases, 7 bases remained unmatched. The CDR3 sequence is 13 residues long. Germline CDR1 and CDR2: DFQATT and SNEGSKA (reference sequence). CDR3 residues: CSVGLVKTGELFF. The DNA of the CDR3 is TGCAGTGTCGGACTAGTCAAAACCGGGGAGCTGTTTTTT.

The chain joins TRBV11-2 to TRBJ2-3; 9 bases are shared with TRBD2. The trim removed 1 base at V and 6 bases at J, leaving 8 bases unmatched. The length of the CDR3 is 16 residues. Germline V gene data show CDR1 as SGHAT and CDR2 as FQNNGV. The CDR3 coding sequence is TGTGCCAGCAGCTTAGCGTGGCGGGGGGGTACCGATACGCAGTATTTT. Encoded protein: CASSLAWRGGTDTQYF. Together with reference TRBV11-2 and TRBJ2-3, the CDR3 gives the full variable domain: EAGVAQSPRYKIIEKRQSVAFWCNPISGHATLYWYQQILGQGPKLLIQFQNNGVVDDSQLPKDRFSAERLKGVDSTLKIQPAKLEDSAVYLCASSLAWRGGTDTQYFGPGTRLTVL.

This chain connects TRBV6-5 to TRBJ2-7, with a tentative D call TRBD1 (6 bases). The CDR3 has 12 residues. The germline V and J ends were trimmed by 6 bases and 6 bases, with 12 bases remaining between them. The germline V gene has CDR1 MNHEY and CDR2 SVGAGI. CDR3 nucleotides: TGTGCCAGCAGAAACACAGGGACCGAGCAGTACTTC. It encodes CASRNTGTEQYF.

This clonotype was recorded a few times. The rearrangement links TRBV7-6 to TRBJ2-3, with D perhaps matching TRBD2 (5 bases). The CDR3 spans 12 residues. The V gene lost 5 bases and the J gene lost 9 bases, with 12 bases spanning the gap. CDR1 is SGHVS, CDR2 FNYEAQ, per germline. The CDR3, as DNA: TGTGCCAGCAGCCGGACTCTAGGGACGCAGTATTTT. Translating it yields CASSRTLGTQYF.

This clonotype turned up a few times. V gene TRBV5-1 combines with J gene TRBJ1-4; no clear D gene. Germline assignment: CDR1 SGHRS and CDR2 YFSETQ. The CDR3 runs to 16 residues. Trimming cost V 5 bases and J 0 bases, with 14 bases left between them. CDR3 loop: CASRSSWGATNEKLFF. CDR3 sequence (DNA): TGCGCCAGCAGATCTTCTTGGGGTGCAACTAATGAAAAACTGTTTTTT.